These 3 T cell receptor beta chains came from one sample sequenced in a study of vaccination and CD4 T cells after COVID-19. For these TCRs, the target antigens are not known. Once obtained from cultured CD4+ T cells, the DNA was sequenced using the Oncomine TCR Beta short-read assay. A single record per CDR3 protein comes from TCRdb applying MiXCR to the PCR reads. Of around 13,000 distinct CDR3 sequences listed, approximately 74% were seen once; the top ten hold roughly 8%. The treatment was: approximately 11-day PBMC culture with coronavirus spike peptide pools or control peptides (ViraFEST assay). This specimen was CD4+ T cells from blood, cultured in vitro, taken after SARS-CoV-2 vaccination. The receptor source for this set is a human donor who received a COVID-19 vaccine.

This chain connects TRBV14 to TRBJ1-2; TRBD1 matches at 10 bases. The germline V gene encodes CDR1 SGHDN and CDR2 FVKESK. V shed 3 bases and J 6 bases; nucleotides not matched to a gene: 7. The CDR3 runs 15 residues. CDR3 DNA sequence: TGTGCCAGCAGCCATGCCCGACAGGGGGCAGATGGCTACACCTTC. Amino acids: CASSHARQGADGYTF.

This clonotype was detected only a few times. This chain connects TRBV2 to TRBJ2-5; D is perhaps TRBD1 (5 bases). The CDR3 covers 16 residues. V lost 4 bases and J lost 1, with 16 bases in between. Germline V gene sequence: CDR1 SNHLY, CDR2 FYNNEI. In DNA form, the CDR3 reads TGTGCCAGCAGTGTGGCGAAAGGGGCCGGCCAAGAGACCCAGTACTTC. Protein product: CASSVAKGAGQETQYF.

The gene calls are TRBV7-3 and TRBJ2-1; D assignment may be TRBD1 or TRBD2 (5 bases each). The V gene's germline CDR1 is SGHTA and CDR2 FQGTGA. Trimming pared 5 bases from V and 0 bases from J, leaving 20 bases between. The CDR3 spans 18 residues. The CDR3 spells CASSHQPARDVSYNEQFF. The DNA of the CDR3 is TGTGCCAGCAGCCATCAACCGGCCAGGGACGTCTCCTACAATGAGCAGTTCTTC.